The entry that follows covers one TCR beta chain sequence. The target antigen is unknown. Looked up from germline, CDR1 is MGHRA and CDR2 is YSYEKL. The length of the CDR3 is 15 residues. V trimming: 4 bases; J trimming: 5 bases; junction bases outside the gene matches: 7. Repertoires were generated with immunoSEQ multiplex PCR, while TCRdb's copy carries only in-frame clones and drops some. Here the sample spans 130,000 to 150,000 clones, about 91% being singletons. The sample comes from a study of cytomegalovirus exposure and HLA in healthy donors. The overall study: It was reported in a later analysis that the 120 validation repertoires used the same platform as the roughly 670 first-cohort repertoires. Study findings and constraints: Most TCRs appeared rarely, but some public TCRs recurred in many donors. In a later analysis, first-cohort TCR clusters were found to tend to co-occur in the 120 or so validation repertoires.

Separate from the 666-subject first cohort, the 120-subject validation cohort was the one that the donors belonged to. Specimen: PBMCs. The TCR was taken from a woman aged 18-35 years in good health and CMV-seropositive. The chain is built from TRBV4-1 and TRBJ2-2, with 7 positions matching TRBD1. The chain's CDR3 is CASSPLGTVTGELFF. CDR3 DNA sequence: TGCGCCAGCAGCCCCCTTGGGACAGTTACCGGGGAGCTGTTTTTT.